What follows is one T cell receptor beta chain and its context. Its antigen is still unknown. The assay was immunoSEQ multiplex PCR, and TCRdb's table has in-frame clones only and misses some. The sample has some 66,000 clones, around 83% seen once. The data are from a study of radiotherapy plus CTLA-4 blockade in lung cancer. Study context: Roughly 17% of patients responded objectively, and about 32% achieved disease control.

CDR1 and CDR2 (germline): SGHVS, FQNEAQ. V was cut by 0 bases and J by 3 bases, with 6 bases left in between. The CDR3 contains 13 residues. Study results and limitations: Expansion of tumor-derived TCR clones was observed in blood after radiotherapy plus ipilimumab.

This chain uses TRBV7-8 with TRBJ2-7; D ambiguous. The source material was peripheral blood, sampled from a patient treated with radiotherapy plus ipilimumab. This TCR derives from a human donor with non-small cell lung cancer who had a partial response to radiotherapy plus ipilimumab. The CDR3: CASSLAAYYEQYF. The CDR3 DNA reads TGTGCCAGCAGCTTAGCAGCCTACTACGAGCAGTACTTC.